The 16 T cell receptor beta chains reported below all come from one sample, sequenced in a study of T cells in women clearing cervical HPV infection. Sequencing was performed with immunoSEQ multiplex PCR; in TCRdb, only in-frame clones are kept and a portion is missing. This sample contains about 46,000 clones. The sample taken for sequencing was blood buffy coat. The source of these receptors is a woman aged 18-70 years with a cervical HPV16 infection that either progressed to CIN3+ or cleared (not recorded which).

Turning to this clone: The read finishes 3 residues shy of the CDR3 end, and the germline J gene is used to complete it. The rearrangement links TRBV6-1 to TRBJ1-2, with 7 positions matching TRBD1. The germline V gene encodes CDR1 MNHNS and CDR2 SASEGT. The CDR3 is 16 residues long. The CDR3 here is CASSEPGRRQGRGYTF. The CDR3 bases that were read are TGTGCCAGCAGTGAACCAGGCCGAAGACAGGGACGAGGC.

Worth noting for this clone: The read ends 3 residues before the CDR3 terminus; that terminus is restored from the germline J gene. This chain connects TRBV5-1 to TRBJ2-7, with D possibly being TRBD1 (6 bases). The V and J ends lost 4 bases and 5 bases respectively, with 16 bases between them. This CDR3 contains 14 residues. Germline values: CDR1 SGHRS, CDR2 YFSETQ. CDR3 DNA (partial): TGCGCCAGCAGCCTCCAGACAGGATCCAACGAG. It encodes CASSLQTGSNE. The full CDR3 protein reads CASSLQTGSNEQYF.

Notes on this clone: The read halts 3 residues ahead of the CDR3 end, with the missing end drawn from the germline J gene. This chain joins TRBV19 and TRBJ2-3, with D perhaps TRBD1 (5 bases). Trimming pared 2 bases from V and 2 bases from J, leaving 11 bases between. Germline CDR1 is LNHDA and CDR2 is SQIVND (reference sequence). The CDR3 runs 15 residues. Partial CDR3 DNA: TGTGCCAGTAGTATAACGCAGGGCCTCACAGATACG. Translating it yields CASSITQGLTDT. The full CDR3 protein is CASSITQGLTDTQYF. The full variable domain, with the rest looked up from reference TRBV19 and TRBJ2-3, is DGGITQSPKYLFRKEGQNVTLSCEQNLNHDAMYWYRQDPGQGLRLIYYSQIVNDFQKGDIAEGYSVSREKKESFPLTVTSAQKNPTAFYLCASSITQGLTDTQYFGPGTRLTVL.

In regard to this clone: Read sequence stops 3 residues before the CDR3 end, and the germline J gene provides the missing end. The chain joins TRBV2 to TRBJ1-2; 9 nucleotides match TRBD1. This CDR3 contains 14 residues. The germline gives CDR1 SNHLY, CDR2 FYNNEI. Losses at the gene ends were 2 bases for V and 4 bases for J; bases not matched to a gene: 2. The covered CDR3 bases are TGTGCCAGCAGTGAACCGGGACAGGGCTATGGC. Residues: CASSEPGQGYG. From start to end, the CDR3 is CASSEPGQGYGYTF.

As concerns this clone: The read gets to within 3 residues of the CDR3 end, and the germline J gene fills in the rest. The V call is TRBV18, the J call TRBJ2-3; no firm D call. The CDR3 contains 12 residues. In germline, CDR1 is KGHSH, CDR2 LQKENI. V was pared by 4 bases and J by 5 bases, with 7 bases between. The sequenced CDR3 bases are TGTGCCAGCTCACATAAACAAGATACG. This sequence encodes CASSHKQDT. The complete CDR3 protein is CASSHKQDTQYF.

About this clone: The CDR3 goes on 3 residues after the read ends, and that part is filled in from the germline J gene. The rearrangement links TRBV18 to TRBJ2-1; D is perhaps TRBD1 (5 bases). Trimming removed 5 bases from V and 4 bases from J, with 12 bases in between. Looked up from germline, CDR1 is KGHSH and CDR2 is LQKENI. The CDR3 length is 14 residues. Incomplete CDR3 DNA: TGTGCCAGCTCATCGACGGACACTTACAATGAG. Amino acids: CASSSTDTYNE. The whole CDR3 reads CASSSTDTYNEQFF.

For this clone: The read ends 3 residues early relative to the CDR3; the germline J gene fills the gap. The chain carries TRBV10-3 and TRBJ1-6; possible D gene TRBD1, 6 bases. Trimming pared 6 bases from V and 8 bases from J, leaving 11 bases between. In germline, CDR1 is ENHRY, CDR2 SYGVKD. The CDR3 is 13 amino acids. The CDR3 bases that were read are TGTGCCATCAGCGGACAGATCGATTCACCC. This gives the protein CAISGQIDSP. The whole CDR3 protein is CAISGQIDSPLHF.

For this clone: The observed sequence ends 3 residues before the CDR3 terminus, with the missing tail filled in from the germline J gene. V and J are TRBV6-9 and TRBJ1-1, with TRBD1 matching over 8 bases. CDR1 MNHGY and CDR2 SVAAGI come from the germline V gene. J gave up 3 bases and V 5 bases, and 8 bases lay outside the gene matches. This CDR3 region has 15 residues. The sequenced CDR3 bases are TGTGCCAGCAGTAAAATCCCGGACAGGGACACTGAA. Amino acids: CASSKIPDRDTE. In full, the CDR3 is CASSKIPDRDTEAFF.

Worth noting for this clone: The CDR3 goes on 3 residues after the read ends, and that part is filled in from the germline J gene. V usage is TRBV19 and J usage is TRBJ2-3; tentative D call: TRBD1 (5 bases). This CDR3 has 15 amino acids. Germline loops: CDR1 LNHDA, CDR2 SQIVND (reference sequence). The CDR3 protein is CASSTQAYSNQPQYF. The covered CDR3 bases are TGTGCCAGTAGTACACAGGCTTATAGCAATCAGCCG.

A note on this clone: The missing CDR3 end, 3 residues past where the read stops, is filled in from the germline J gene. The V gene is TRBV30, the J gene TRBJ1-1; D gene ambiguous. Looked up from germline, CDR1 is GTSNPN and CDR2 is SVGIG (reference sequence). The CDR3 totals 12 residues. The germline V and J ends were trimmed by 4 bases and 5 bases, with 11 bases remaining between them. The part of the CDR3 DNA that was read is TGTGCCTGGACCGCCCTCGGGACTGAA. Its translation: CAWTALGTE. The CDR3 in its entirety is CAWTALGTEAFF.

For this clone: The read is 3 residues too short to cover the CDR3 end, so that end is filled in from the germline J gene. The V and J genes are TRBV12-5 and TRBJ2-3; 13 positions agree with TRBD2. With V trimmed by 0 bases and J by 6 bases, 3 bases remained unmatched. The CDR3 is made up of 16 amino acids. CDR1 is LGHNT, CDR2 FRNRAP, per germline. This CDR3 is CASGLVGTSGADTQYF. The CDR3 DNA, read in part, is TGTGCTAGTGGTTTGGTTGGGACTAGCGGGGCGGATACG.

Partial CDR3 DNA: TGTGCCAGCAGCCAAGGACAGCTTTACACTGAA. Translated, it gives CASSQGQLYTE. The complete CDR3 protein is CASSQGQLYTEAFF. The rearrangement uses TRBV11-2 and TRBJ1-1; TRBD1 is a possible D gene (6 bases). The sequence runs out 3 residues before the end of the CDR3; the remainder is reconstructed from the germline J gene. Germline V gene lookup returns CDR1 SGHAT and CDR2 FQNNGV. V lost 5 bases, J lost 3 bases, and 13 bases lay in between. The CDR3 has 14 residues.

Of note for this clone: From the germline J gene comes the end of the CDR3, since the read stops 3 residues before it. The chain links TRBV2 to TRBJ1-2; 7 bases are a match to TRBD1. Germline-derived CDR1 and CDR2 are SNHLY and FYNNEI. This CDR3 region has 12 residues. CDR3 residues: CASRGTAEGYTF. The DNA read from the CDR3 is TGTGCCAGCAGGGGGACAGCTGAGGGC. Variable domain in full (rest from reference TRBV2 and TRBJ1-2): EPEVTQTPSHQVTQMGQEVILRCVPISNHLYFYWYRQILGQKVEFLVSFYNNEISEKSEIFDDQFSVERPDGSNFTLKIRSTKLEDSAMYFCASRGTAEGYTFGSGTRLTVV.

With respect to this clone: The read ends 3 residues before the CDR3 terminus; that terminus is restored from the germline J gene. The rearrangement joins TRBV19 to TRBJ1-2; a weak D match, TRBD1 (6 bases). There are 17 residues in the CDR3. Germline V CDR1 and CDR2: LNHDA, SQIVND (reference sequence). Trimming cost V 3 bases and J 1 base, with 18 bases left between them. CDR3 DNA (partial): TGTGCCAGTAGTATGGGGGCAGGGATTGGACTTAACTATGGC. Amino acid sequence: CASSMGAGIGLNYG. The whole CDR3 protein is CASSMGAGIGLNYGYTF. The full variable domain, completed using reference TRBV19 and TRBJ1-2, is DGGITQSPKYLFRKEGQNVTLSCEQNLNHDAMYWYRQDPGQGLRLIYYSQIVNDFQKGDIAEGYSVSREKKESFPLTVTSAQKNPTAFYLCASSMGAGIGLNYGYTFGSGTRLTVV.

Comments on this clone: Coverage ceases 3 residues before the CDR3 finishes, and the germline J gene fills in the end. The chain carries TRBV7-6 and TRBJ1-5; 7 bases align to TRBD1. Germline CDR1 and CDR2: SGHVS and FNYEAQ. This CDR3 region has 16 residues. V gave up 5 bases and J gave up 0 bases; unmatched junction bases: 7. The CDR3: CASSEGAIYSNQPQHF. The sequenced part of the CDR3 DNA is TGTGCCAGCAGCGAGGGGGCGATCTATAGCAATCAGCCC.

The sequenced CDR3 bases are TGTGCCAGCAGCCAAGGTGTTCTTCGGGGTTTAGGGAACAATGAG. Translating gives CASSQGVLRGLGNNE. The entire CDR3 reads CASSQGVLRGLGNNEQFF. The rearrangement joins TRBV14 to TRBJ2-1; a weak D match, TRBD2 (5 bases). From the germline J gene comes the end of the CDR3, since the read stops 3 residues before it. V was trimmed by 1 base and J by 5 bases, leaving 21 bases between them. The CDR3 length is 18 residues. Germline CDR1 SGHDN, CDR2 FVKESK.